The rows below give T cell receptor beta chains drawn from one sample of a study of vaccination effects on CD4 cells after COVID-19. TCRdb's copy holds only in-frame clones and misses some; the assay was immunoSEQ multiplex PCR. The sample has 17,000 or so clones, about two thirds seen once. No antigen has been assigned to these receptors. The starting material was CD4+ T cells from PBMCs cultured with SARS-CoV-2 spike peptides, obtained after COVID-19 vaccination. The receptors stem from a human donor who received a COVID-19 vaccine. CDR3s include the opening cysteine and the closing phenylalanine or tryptophan. D genes are given only for firm matches. Clone size is stated in some rows and not others, as once, few, many or a class when expanded.

v_gene: TRBV19
abundance: .
j_gene: TRBJ1-6
len: 13
d_gene: .
CDR3aa: CASRVSYNSPLHF
CDR3nt: TGTGCCAGTAGGGTCAGTTATAATTCACCCCTCCACTTT

v_gene: TRBV28
abundance: .
j_gene: TRBJ2-5
len: 14
d_gene: TRBD2
CDR3aa: CASSFAGEGETQYF
CDR3nt: TGTGCCAGCAGTTTCGCGGGAGAGGGGGAGACCCAGTACTTC

v_gene: TRBV30
abundance: medium-sized
j_gene: TRBJ2-2
len: 17
d_gene: TRBD2
CDR3aa: CAWSGLAGAQNTGELFF
CDR3nt: TGTGCCTGGAGTGGGCTAGCGGGGGCCCAGAACACCGGGGAGCTGTTTTTT

v_gene: TRBV4-2
abundance: .
j_gene: TRBJ1-1
len: 14
d_gene: .
CDR3aa: CASSQERKNTEAFF
CDR3nt: TGTGCCAGCAGCCAAGAGAGGAAGAACACTGAAGCTTTCTTT

v_gene: TRBV6-5
abundance: .
j_gene: TRBJ2-1
len: 14
d_gene: TRBD2
CDR3aa: CASRGGGALNEQFF
CDR3nt: TGTGCCAGCAGGGGCGGGGGGGCCCTCAATGAGCAGTTCTTC

v_gene: TRBV5-6
abundance: .
j_gene: TRBJ1-2
len: 13
d_gene: .
CDR3aa: CASSLGAGNGYTF
CDR3nt: TGTGCCAGCAGCTTGGGGGCAGGGAATGGCTACACCTTC

v_gene: TRBV5-1
abundance: few
j_gene: TRBJ2-7
len: 12
d_gene: .
CDR3aa: CASSAGLSEQYF
CDR3nt: TGCGCCAGCAGCGCGGGACTTAGCGAGCAGTACTTC

v_gene: TRBV6-5
abundance: .
j_gene: TRBJ2-3
len: 15
d_gene: .
CDR3aa: CASSYSGDTTDTQYF
CDR3nt: TGTGCCAGCAGTTACAGTGGGGACACCACAGATACGCAGTATTTT

v_gene: TRBV6-5
abundance: few
j_gene: TRBJ1-3
len: 14
d_gene: .
CDR3aa: CASSRTAIGNTIYF
CDR3nt: TGTGCCAGCAGTCGGACAGCGATAGGAAACACCATATATTTT

v_gene: TRBV3-1/TRBV3-2
abundance: few
j_gene: TRBJ2-4
len: 15
d_gene: TRBD2
CDR3aa: CASSLTSGRGGIQYF
CDR3nt: TGTGCCAGCAGCCTGACTAGCGGGAGGGGAGGCATTCAGTACTTC

v_gene: TRBV18
abundance: .
j_gene: TRBJ1-6
len: 14
d_gene: .
CDR3aa: CASSPEGFDSPLHF
CDR3nt: TGTGCCAGCTCACCAGAGGGGTTCGATTCACCCCTCCACTTT

v_gene: TRBV10-1
abundance: .
j_gene: TRBJ1-1
len: 17
d_gene: .
CDR3aa: CASSEGRPGCGLTEAFF
CDR3nt: TGCGCCAGCAGTGAAGGGCGTCCAGGGTGCGGGTTAACTGAAGCTTTCTTT

v_gene: TRBV6-2/TRBV6-3
abundance: .
j_gene: TRBJ1-3
len: 16
d_gene: .
CDR3aa: CASSTIADFSGNTIYF
CDR3nt: TGTGCCAGCAGCACCATCGCAGATTTCTCTGGAAACACCATATATTTT

v_gene: TRBV6-4
abundance: few
j_gene: TRBJ1-2
len: 13
d_gene: TRBD1
CDR3aa: CASRPGTGYDYTF
CDR3nt: TGTGCCAGCAGGCCCGGGACAGGGTACGACTACACCTTC

v_gene: TRBV3-1/TRBV3-2
abundance: once
j_gene: TRBJ1-5
len: 15
d_gene: .
CDR3aa: CASSQGLYSNQPQHF
CDR3nt: TGTGCCAGCAGCCAAGGGCTATATAGCAATCAGCCCCAGCATTTT

v_gene: TRBV3-1/TRBV3-2
abundance: medium-sized
j_gene: TRBJ1-1
len: 14
d_gene: TRBD1
CDR3aa: CASSLGQGRTEAFF
CDR3nt: TGTGCCAGCAGCCTTGGACAGGGACGGACTGAAGCTTTCTTT

v_gene: TRBV19
abundance: .
j_gene: TRBJ2-1
len: 13
d_gene: .
CDR3aa: CASSIEPRAEQFF
CDR3nt: TGTGCCAGTAGTATAGAACCGAGGGCTGAGCAGTTCTTC

v_gene: TRBV18
abundance: .
j_gene: TRBJ1-2
len: 15
d_gene: .
CDR3aa: CASSPGAVANYGYTF
CDR3nt: TGTGCCAGCTCACCAGGGGCAGTAGCTAACTATGGCTACACCTTC

v_gene: TRBV7-2
abundance: few
j_gene: TRBJ2-1
len: 17
d_gene: .
CDR3aa: CASSSQGGEGPYNEQFF
CDR3nt: TGTGCCAGCAGCTCCCAAGGGGGGGAAGGGCCCTACAATGAGCAGTTCTTC

v_gene: TRBV6-4
abundance: .
j_gene: TRBJ1-2
len: 15
d_gene: .
CDR3aa: CASSDRPTGGNGYTF
CDR3nt: TGTGCCAGCAGTGACCGCCCGACGGGGGGGAATGGCTACACCTTC

v_gene: TRBV3-1/TRBV3-2
abundance: .
j_gene: TRBJ2-1
len: 16
d_gene: TRBD2
CDR3aa: CASSQDVSAGGNEQFF
CDR3nt: TGTGCCAGCAGCCAAGATGTCTCAGCGGGAGGCAATGAGCAGTTCTTC

v_gene: TRBV4-2
abundance: few
j_gene: TRBJ1-2
len: 16
d_gene: .
CDR3aa: CASSQDWIGGAYGYTF
CDR3nt: TGTGCCAGCAGCCAAGATTGGATCGGGGGTGCCTATGGCTACACCTTC

v_gene: TRBV30
abundance: few
j_gene: TRBJ1-6
len: 10
d_gene: .
CDR3aa: CAWSGPPLHF
CDR3nt: TGTGCCTGGAGTGGTCCACCCCTCCACTTT

v_gene: TRBV5-1
abundance: .
j_gene: TRBJ1-1
len: 12
d_gene: .
CDR3aa: CASSLRGTEAFF
CDR3nt: TGCGCCAGCAGCTTGAGGGGCACTGAAGCTTTCTTT

v_gene: TRBV4-2
abundance: .
j_gene: TRBJ1-4
len: 15
d_gene: .
CDR3aa: CASSQDGGAREKLFF
CDR3nt: TGTGCCAGCAGCCAAGATGGGGGGGCGAGGGAAAAACTGTTTTTT

v_gene: TRBV11-2
abundance: .
j_gene: TRBJ1-2
len: 14
d_gene: .
CDR3aa: CASSLDGVNYGYTF
CDR3nt: TGTGCCAGCAGCTTAGATGGGGTTAACTATGGCTACACCTTC

v_gene: TRBV28
abundance: .
j_gene: TRBJ2-5
len: 14
d_gene: .
CDR3aa: CASSLAGGRETQYF
CDR3nt: TGTGCCAGCAGTTTGGCCGGGGGCCGTGAGACCCAGTACTTC

v_gene: TRBV6-4
abundance: .
j_gene: TRBJ2-2
len: 12
d_gene: .
CDR3aa: CASSRNTGELFF
CDR3nt: TGTGCCAGCAGTAGAAACACCGGGGAGCTGTTTTTT

v_gene: TRBV30
abundance: .
j_gene: TRBJ2-6
len: 17
d_gene: TRBD1
CDR3aa: CAWSVLRTGAGANVLTF
CDR3nt: TGTGCCTGGAGTGTTCTAAGGACAGGCGCTGGGGCCAACGTCCTGACTTTC

v_gene: TRBV7-2
abundance: .
j_gene: TRBJ1-5
len: 13
d_gene: .
CDR3aa: CASSFQGGQPQHF
CDR3nt: TGTGCCAGCAGCTTTCAGGGAGGTCAGCCCCAGCATTTT

v_gene: TRBV27
abundance: .
j_gene: TRBJ2-1
len: 13
d_gene: .
CDR3aa: CASSLMTTREQFF
CDR3nt: TGTGCCAGCAGTTTAATGACCACCCGCGAGCAGTTCTTC

v_gene: TRBV28
abundance: .
j_gene: TRBJ2-3
len: 15
d_gene: .
CDR3aa: CASSFPPQLTDTQYF
CDR3nt: TGTGCCAGCAGTTTCCCTCCTCAGCTCACAGATACGCAGTATTTT

v_gene: TRBV19
abundance: few
j_gene: TRBJ1-6
len: 13
d_gene: TRBD1
CDR3aa: CASGGQGNSPLHF
CDR3nt: TGTGCCAGTGGTGGACAGGGAAATTCACCCCTCCACTTT

v_gene: TRBV10-3
abundance: once
j_gene: TRBJ2-1
len: 20
d_gene: TRBD2
CDR3aa: CAISESVGSGRALSYNEQFF
CDR3nt: TGTGCCATCAGTGAGTCGGTGGGTAGCGGGAGGGCCCTGTCCTACAATGAGCAGTTCTTC

v_gene: TRBV5-4
abundance: .
j_gene: TRBJ2-2
len: 15
d_gene: .
CDR3aa: CASRGAVSTTGELFF
CDR3nt: TGTGCCAGCAGAGGTGCGGTCAGCACCACCGGGGAGCTGTTTTTT